The 21 T cell receptor beta chains presented below share a single source sample, sequenced in a study of CD8 T cells in ankylosing spondylitis (dated by TCRdb to between 2016 and 2019). Results the study describes overall, beyond this receptor: A TCR beta motif made up of several highly homologous amino acid variants appeared to be characteristic of blood from ankylosing spondylitis patients.

Their recognized antigens are unknown. Libraries were built with 5' RACE. Sequencing was carried out with an Illumina HiSeq 2500. Clones were called with MiXCR by TCRdb after fastp trimmed the public reads at Q25, and only in-frame beta chains were retained. Entries are consolidated by CDR3 protein sequence, retaining the most common genes and DNA. The sample table shows about 840,000 distinct CDR3 sequences, and roughly 12% are seen once. 0.51% of the sample rests with the top ten. Specimen: blood, either unsorted or a sorted T cell fraction (not recorded which). These receptors were collected from a male donor with ankylosing spondylitis.

This clonotype has a handful of counts. The J gene is TRBJ1-6, the V gene TRBV9; 10 bases agree with TRBD1. The germline V gene has CDR1 SGDLS and CDR2 YYNGEE. The CDR3 has 16 amino acids. Germline trimming cut 0 bases from V and 10 bases from J; bases unmatched to any gene: 7. DNA of the CDR3: TGTGCCAGCAGCGTAGAGCCGGGACAGGGGTACTCACCCCTCCACTTT. Its translation is CASSVEPGQGYSPLHF. The whole variable domain, remainder taken from reference TRBV9 and TRBJ1-6, is DSGVTQTPKHLITATGQRVTLRCSPRSGDLSVYWYQQSLDQGLQFLIQYYNGEERAKGNILERFSAQQFPDLHSELNLSSLELGDSALYFCASSVEPGQGYSPLHFGNGTRLTVT.

The chain joins TRBV7-9 to TRBJ2-7, with D possibly being TRBD1 (6 bases). The CDR3 runs to 13 residues. V was clipped by 8 bases and J by 1 base, with 12 bases between them. The V gene's germline CDR1 is SEHNR and CDR2 FQNEAQ (reference sequence). In DNA form, the CDR3 reads TGTGCCAGCGGGGGCTGGGGGTCCTACGAGCAGTACTTC. It encodes CASGGWGSYEQYF.

This clonotype was detected only a few times. The chain combines TRBV7-6 with TRBJ2-5, with 8 bases matching TRBD2. CDR1 and CDR2 from the germline V gene are SGHVS and FNYEAQ. The CDR3 is 16 residues long. With V trimmed by 3 bases and J by 4 bases, 10 bases remained unmatched. The chain's CDR3 is CASSFLAAGGIETQYF. In nucleotides, the CDR3 is TGTGCCAGCAGCTTCCTCGCCGCGGGGGGAATAGAGACCCAGTACTTC.

In its sample, this clonotype was seen a few times. The CDR3 DNA reads TGCAGTGCTAGAGTCCCACTACTGGCTTACGAGCAGTACTTC. Translated, it gives CSARVPLLAYEQYF. V and J are TRBV20-1 and TRBJ2-7; D is uncertain. The germline gives CDR1 DFQATT, CDR2 SNEGSKA (reference sequence). The germline V and J ends were trimmed by 1 base and 4 bases, with 14 bases remaining between them. There are 14 residues in the CDR3.

CDR3 loop: CASSTFGLLTPPDTQYF. The CDR3 region has the DNA TGTGCCAGCAGTACCTTTGGACTATTAACCCCACCAGATACGCAGTATTTT. This chain links TRBV6-2 or TRBV6-3 with TRBJ2-3, with D possibly matching TRBD2 (6 bases). The CDR3 loop spans 17 amino acids. V lost 5 bases to trimming and J lost 4 bases, with 22 bases between them. The germline V gene has CDR1 MNHEY and CDR2 SVGEGT.

This clonotype was observed a few times. DNA for the CDR3: TGTGCCAGCACCGTAGGAGAGACCCAGTACTTC. Translated: CASTVGETQYF. The chain recombines TRBV7-9 with TRBJ2-5; no firm D call. Trimming took off 7 bases at V and 4 bases at J, with 7 bases between the two ends. Germline assignment: CDR1 SEHNR and CDR2 FQNEAQ (reference sequence). The CDR3 runs to 11 residues. Supplemented by reference TRBV7-9 and TRBJ2-5, the full variable domain reads DTGVSQNPRHKITKRGQNVTFRCDPISEHNRLYWYRQTLGQGPEFLTYFQNEAQLEKSRLLSDRFSAERPKGSFSTLEIQRTEQGDSAMYLCASTVGETQYFGPGTRLLVL.

The sample holds many counts of this clonotype. The chain uses TRBV5-1 and TRBJ1-5, with 7 bases identical to TRBD1. Germline values: CDR1 SGHRS, CDR2 YFSETQ. The CDR3 is made up of 15 amino acids. The V segment lost 0 bases and the J segment 0 bases; nucleotides outside the gene matches: 0. CDR3 in DNA: TGCGCCAGCAGCTTGGGGGACAGTAGCAATCAGCCCCAGCATTTT. Encoded protein: CASSLGDSSNQPQHF.

This clonotype came up many times. The chain couples TRBV5-1 to TRBJ2-5; D is uncertain. The CDR3 has 14 residues. The germline V and J ends were trimmed by 1 base and 0 bases, with 7 bases remaining between them. Germline V gene lookup returns CDR1 SGHRS and CDR2 YFSETQ. CDR3 amino acids: CASSLYSHQETQYF. CDR3 nucleotides: TGCGCCAGCAGCTTGTACAGCCACCAAGAGACCCAGTACTTC. Complete variable domain (other parts from reference TRBV5-1 and TRBJ2-5): KAGVTQTPRYLIKTRGQQVTLSCSPISGHRSVSWYQQTPGQGLQFLFEYFSETQRNKGNFPGRFSGRQFSNSRSEMNVSTLELGDSALYLCASSLYSHQETQYFGPGTRLLVL.

This clonotype occurred a few times. The chain recombines TRBV30 with TRBJ1-2; D remains unclear. The V end was cut by 0 bases, the J end by 1 base, with 9 bases between. The CDR3 spans 14 residues. Germline values: CDR1 GTSNPN, CDR2 SVGIG (reference sequence). This CDR3 is CAWSVTAFNYGYTF. The CDR3 bases are TGTGCCTGGAGTGTTACAGCATTTAACTATGGCTACACCTTC.

The chain carries TRBV5-1 and TRBJ1-2; D might be TRBD1 (5 bases). The CDR3 is made up of 14 amino acids. The V and J ends lost 3 bases and 2 bases respectively, with 11 bases between them. Germline CDR1 is SGHRS and CDR2 is YFSETQ. The CDR3 protein is CASSSQGENYGYTF. The DNA for the CDR3 is TGCGCCAGCAGCTCCCAAGGGGAAAACTATGGCTACACCTTC. Full variable domain (outside the CDR3, taken from reference TRBV5-1 and TRBJ1-2): KAGVTQTPRYLIKTRGQQVTLSCSPISGHRSVSWYQQTPGQGLQFLFEYFSETQRNKGNFPGRFSGRQFSNSRSEMNVSTLELGDSALYLCASSSQGENYGYTFGSGTRLTVV.

This clonotype was picked up a small number of times. The DNA for the CDR3 is TGTGCCAGCAGCCCAAAGATGGGGACAGGGTTATGGTACGAGCAGTACTTC. It yields the protein CASSPKMGTGLWYEQYF. V usage is TRBV3-1 and J usage is TRBJ2-7; 9 bases are a match to TRBD1. With 4 bases clipped from V and 4 bases from J, the junction kept 14 bases outside the gene matches. Germline assignment: CDR1 LGHDT and CDR2 YNNKEL (reference sequence). CDR3 length: 17 residues.

This clonotype was observed a handful of times. The chain combines TRBV3-1 with TRBJ2-5; D not resolved. From germline, CDR1 is LGHDT and CDR2 YNNKEL (reference sequence). V was cut by 1 base and J by 7 bases, with 13 bases left in between. The CDR3 runs 14 residues. The CDR3 region has the DNA TGTGCCAGCAGCCAAGTCCCCCAGGTCACGACCCAGTACTTC. This encodes CASSQVPQVTTQYF.

There are a few counts of this clonotype. V and J are TRBV10-3 and TRBJ2-1; D is undetermined. The V and J ends lost 6 bases and 3 bases respectively, with 15 bases between them. This CDR3 is built from 15 residues. Germline V gives CDR1 ENHRY, CDR2 SYGVKD. CDR3: CAIRLGRQGYNEQFF. CDR3 DNA sequence: TGTGCCATCAGGCTAGGACGGCAAGGCTACAATGAGCAGTTCTTC.

V and J are TRBV7-2 and TRBJ1-1, with D perhaps TRBD1 (6 bases). There are 17 residues in the CDR3. Germline loops: CDR1 SGHTA, CDR2 FQGNSA. Trimming pared 5 bases from V and 1 base from J, leaving 20 bases between. CDR3 loop: CASSRNSQGSPNTEAFF. CDR3 in DNA: TGTGCCAGCAGCCGCAATTCACAGGGCTCCCCGAACACTGAAGCTTTCTTT.

The V and J genes are TRBV15 and TRBJ2-5; D is possibly TRBD2 (5 bases). The length of the CDR3 is 13 residues. Per the germline V gene, CDR1 is LNHNV and CDR2 is YYDKDF (reference sequence). V lost 2 bases to trimming and J lost 5 bases, with 9 bases between them. The CDR3 sequence is CATSRQDFETQYF. The CDR3 DNA is TGTGCCACCAGCAGACAGGACTTCGAGACCCAGTACTTC.

This clonotype showed up many times. The chain recombines TRBV12-3 or TRBV12-4 with TRBJ1-5; TRBD1 might be the D (6 bases). The CDR3 extends over 15 amino acids. V was shortened by 3 bases and J by 7 bases, with 16 bases between the two germline ends. The CDR3 DNA reads TGTGCCAGCAGTTTTAGGTTTGGGGGCGGGCAGCCCCAGCATTTT. Its protein product is CASSFRFGGGQPQHF.

This clonotype turned up a few times. The chain links TRBV4-3 to TRBJ2-1, with D perhaps matching TRBD1 (6 bases). The CDR3 is 14 residues long. V was clipped by 0 bases and J by 9 bases, with 12 bases between them. Germline loops: CDR1 LGHNA, CDR2 YSLEER. CDR3 bases: TGCGCCAGCAGCCAAGAGCACAGGGAAGGTGAGCAGTTCTTC. Amino acid sequence: CASSQEHREGEQFF.

The V call is TRBV18, the J call TRBJ1-3, with TRBD1 identical over 7 bases. Germline CDR1 and CDR2: KGHSH and LQKENI. The CDR3 covers 15 residues. J gave up 0 bases and V 3 bases, and 2 bases lay outside the gene matches. The CDR3 region is CASSPWDSSGNTIYF. The CDR3 nucleotides are TGTGCCAGCTCACCGTGGGACAGCTCTGGAAACACCATATATTTT.

The chain links TRBV20-1 to TRBJ2-7; 9 bases align to TRBD1. The germline gives CDR1 DFQATT, CDR2 SNEGSKA (reference sequence). V lost 6 bases to trimming and J lost 3 bases; unmatched junction nucleotides: 6. The CDR3 extends over 13 amino acids. In nucleotides, the CDR3 is TGCAGTGCCTATGGACAGGGGAGCTACGAGCAGTACTTC. Translated, it gives CSAYGQGSYEQYF.

The chain is built from TRBV20-1 and TRBJ1-1; D remains unclear. Between the trimmed V and J ends, which lost 0 bases and 1 base, there was a span of 9 bases. Germline V lookup: CDR1 DFQATT, CDR2 SNEGSKA (reference sequence). The CDR3 totals 14 residues. CDR3 amino acids: CSARDLWGNTEAFF. CDR3 DNA sequence: TGCAGTGCTAGAGATCTGTGGGGGAACACTGAAGCTTTCTTT.

This clonotype was observed many times. The CDR3 loop is CSALGTNNQPQHF. CDR3 coding DNA: TGCAGTGCCCTCGGGACCAACAATCAGCCCCAGCATTTT. The V gene is TRBV20-1, the J gene TRBJ1-5, with D tentatively TRBD1 (5 bases). Germline V gene lookup returns CDR1 DFQATT and CDR2 SNEGSKA (reference sequence). CDR3 length: 13 amino acids. V was shortened by 6 bases and J by 3 bases, with 12 bases between the two germline ends.